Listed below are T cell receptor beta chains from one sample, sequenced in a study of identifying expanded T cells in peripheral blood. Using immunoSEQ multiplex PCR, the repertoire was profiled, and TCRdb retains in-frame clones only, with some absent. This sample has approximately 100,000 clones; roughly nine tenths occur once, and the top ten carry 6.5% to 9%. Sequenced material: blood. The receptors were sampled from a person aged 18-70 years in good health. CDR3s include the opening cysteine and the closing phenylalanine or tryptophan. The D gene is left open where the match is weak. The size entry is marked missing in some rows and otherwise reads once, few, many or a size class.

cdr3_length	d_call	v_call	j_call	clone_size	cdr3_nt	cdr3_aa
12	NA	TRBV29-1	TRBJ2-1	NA	TGCAGCGTAAAAGACAGGTTCGATGAGCAGTTCTTC	CSVKDRFDEQFF
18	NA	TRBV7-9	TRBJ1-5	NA	TGTGCCAGCAGCTTAGGAGCCGGGGGCGCGAGGGGCAATCAGCCCCAGCATTTT	CASSLGAGGARGNQPQHF
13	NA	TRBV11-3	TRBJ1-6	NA	TGTGCCAGCAGCTTTGATGTTAAGGCGCCCCTCCACTTT	CASSFDVKAPLHF
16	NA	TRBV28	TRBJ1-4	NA	TGTGCCAGCAGTAGCCAGGGAAAATCAACTAATGAAAAACTGTTTTTT	CASSSQGKSTNEKLFF
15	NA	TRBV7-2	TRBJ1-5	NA	TGTGCCAGCAGCTTAGTGGGGCAGAGCAATCAGCCCCAGCATTTT	CASSLVGQSNQPQHF
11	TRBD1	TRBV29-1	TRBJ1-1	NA	TGCAGCGGCGACAGGGAAACTGAAGCTTTCTTT	CSGDRETEAFF
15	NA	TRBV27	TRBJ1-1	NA	TGTGCCAGCAGTACCAACAGGGAATTAAACACTGAAGCTTTCTTT	CASSTNRELNTEAFF
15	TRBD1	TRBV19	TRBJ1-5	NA	TGTGCCAGTAGTAACGGACAGGGTATGCGTCAGCCCCAGCATTTT	CASSNGQGMRQPQHF
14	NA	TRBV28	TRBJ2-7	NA	TGTGCCAGCAGTGGGGCGGTCTACTCCTACGAGCAGTACTTC	CASSGAVYSYEQYF
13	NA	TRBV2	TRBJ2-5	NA	TGTGCCAGCCCGGCCGACGAGGGGGAGACCCAGTACTTC	CASPADEGETQYF
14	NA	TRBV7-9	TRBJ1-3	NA	TGTGCCAGCAGCTTGGACAGAGCTGGAAACACCATATATTTT	CASSLDRAGNTIYF
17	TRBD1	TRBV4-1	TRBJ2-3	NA	TGCGCCAGCAGCCAAAAAGGCGCAGGGGGCTTGGGAGATACGCAGTATTTT	CASSQKGAGGLGDTQYF
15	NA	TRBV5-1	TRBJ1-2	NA	TGCGCCAGCAGCTTGGCCGGCAGGACCCGTTATGGCTACACCTTC	CASSLAGRTRYGYTF
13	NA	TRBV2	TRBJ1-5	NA	TGTGCCAGCAGGGCCCTGGGCAATCAGCCCCAGCATTTT	CASRALGNQPQHF
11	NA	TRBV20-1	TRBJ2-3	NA	TGCAGTGCTAACCCGTCAGATACGCAGTATTTT	CSANPSDTQYF
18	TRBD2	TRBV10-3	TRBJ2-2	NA	TGTGCCGTCAGCCCGGGACTAGCGGGAGGGCCGGGCACCGGGGAGCTGTTTTTT	CAVSPGLAGGPGTGELFF
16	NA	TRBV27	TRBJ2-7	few	TGTGCCAGCAGTTTATCGCCCGGACGGACTGACTACGAGCAGTACTTC	CASSLSPGRTDYEQYF
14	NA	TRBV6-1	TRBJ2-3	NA	TGTGCCAGCAGTGAACACAGCCACACAGATACGCAGTATTTT	CASSEHSHTDTQYF
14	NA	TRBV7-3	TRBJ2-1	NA	TGTGCCAGCAGCTTCCAAGCGGGCAACAATGAGCAGTTCTTC	CASSFQAGNNEQFF
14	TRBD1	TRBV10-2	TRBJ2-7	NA	TGCGCCTCCTGCCGCGGGACAGGGGGCTGCGAGCAGTACTTC	CASCRGTGGCEQYF
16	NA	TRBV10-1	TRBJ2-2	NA	TGCGCCAGCAGTGAGTCGGCAGCTCAGGGCAGGGGGGAGCTGTTTTTT	CASSESAAQGRGELFF
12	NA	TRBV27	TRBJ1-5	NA	TGTGCCAGCAGTCCAGAGTACCAGCCCCAGCATTTT	CASSPEYQPQHF
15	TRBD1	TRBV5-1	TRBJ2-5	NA	TGCGCCAGCAGCTTCGGACAGGGCCTGGTTGAGACCCAGTACTTC	CASSFGQGLVETQYF
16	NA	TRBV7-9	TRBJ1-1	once	TGTGCCAGCAGCTTAGGTCAGGTGGCAACGAACACTGAAGCTTTCTTT	CASSLGQVATNTEAFF
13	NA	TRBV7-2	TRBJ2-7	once	TGTGCCAGCAGCCGACAGGTGGACTACGAGCAGTACTTC	CASSRQVDYEQYF
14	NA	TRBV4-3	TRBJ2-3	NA	TGCGCCAGCAGCCAAGATCATGGCACAGATACGCAGTATTTT	CASSQDHGTDTQYF
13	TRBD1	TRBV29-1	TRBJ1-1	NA	TGCAGCGTTCTGTCAGGGGGCTGGACTGAAGCTTTCTTT	CSVLSGGWTEAFF
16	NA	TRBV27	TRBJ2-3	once	TGTGCCAGCAGTCCCGACAGGTGGTGGGGCACAGATACGCAGTATTTT	CASSPDRWWGTDTQYF
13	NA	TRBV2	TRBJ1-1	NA	TGTGCCAGCAGTGAAGGTAGAGGGAATGAAGCTTTCTTT	CASSEGRGNEAFF
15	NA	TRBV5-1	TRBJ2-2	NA	TGCGCCAGCAGCTTGGAAACAGGGTGGACCGGGGAGCTGTTTTTT	CASSLETGWTGELFF
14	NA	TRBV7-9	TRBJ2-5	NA	TGTGCCAGCAGCGACCAGGGGTTACAAGAGACCCAGTACTTC	CASSDQGLQETQYF
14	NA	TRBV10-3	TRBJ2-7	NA	TGTGCCATCGTCAATGGAACGGCAGCATACGAGCAGTACTTC	CAIVNGTAAYEQYF
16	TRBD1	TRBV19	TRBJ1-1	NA	TGTGCCAGTAGTAAACTTTCCGGGACAGGGTCCCCTGAAGCTTTCTTT	CASSKLSGTGSPEAFF
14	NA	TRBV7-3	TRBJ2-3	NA	TGTGCCAGCAGCGTCGGTCCCGGGAAAGATACGCAGTATTTT	CASSVGPGKDTQYF
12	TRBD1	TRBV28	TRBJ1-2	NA	TGTGCCAGCAGTTTCAGCGACAGGGTTCACTCCTTC	CASSFSDRVHSF
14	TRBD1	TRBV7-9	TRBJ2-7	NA	TGTGCCAGCAGCTTAGCAGGGGGCGAGTACGAGCAGTACTTC	CASSLAGGEYEQYF
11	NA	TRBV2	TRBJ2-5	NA	TGTGCCAGCAGTGAAGGAGAGACCCAGTACTTC	CASSEGETQYF
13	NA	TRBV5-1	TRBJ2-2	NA	TGCGCCAGCAGCTTGGGTCTGTCCGGGGAGCTGTTTTTT	CASSLGLSGELFF
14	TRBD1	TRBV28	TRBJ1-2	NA	TGTGCCAGCAGTGCGGGACAGTTGGACTATGGCTACACCTTC	CASSAGQLDYGYTF
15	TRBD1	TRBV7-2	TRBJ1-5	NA	TGTGCCAGCAGCTTAGGACAGGGGCCCTATCAGCCCCAGCATTTT	CASSLGQGPYQPQHF
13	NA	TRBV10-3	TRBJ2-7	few	TGTGCCATCAGTCTAGCGACGTCCTACGAGCAGTACTTC	CAISLATSYEQYF
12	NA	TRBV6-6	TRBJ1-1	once	TGTGCCAGCAGTTTGGAGGACACTGAAGCTTTCTTT	CASSLEDTEAFF
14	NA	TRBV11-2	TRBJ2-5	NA	TGTGCCAGCAGCAGGGATCTGGGGGTAGAGACCCAGTACTTC	CASSRDLGVETQYF
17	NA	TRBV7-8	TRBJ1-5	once	TGTGCCAGCAGCTTCACTCCCATTACAGTGAGCAATCAGCCCCAGCATTTT	CASSFTPITVSNQPQHF
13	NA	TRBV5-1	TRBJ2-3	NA	TGCGCCAGCAGCTTGGTAGGAGGAGATACGCAGTATTTT	CASSLVGGDTQYF
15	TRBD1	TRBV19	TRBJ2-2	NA	TGTGCCAGTAGCCCGGGACAGGGGTACACCGGGGAGCTGTTTTTT	CASSPGQGYTGELFF
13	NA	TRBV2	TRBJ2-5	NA	TGTGCCAGCAGTGAGGGGCGGCAAGAGACCCAGTACTTC	CASSEGRQETQYF
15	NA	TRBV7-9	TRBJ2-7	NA	TGTGCCAGCAGCTTAAGGCAGGCCTTCTCCTACGAGCAGTACTTC	CASSLRQAFSYEQYF
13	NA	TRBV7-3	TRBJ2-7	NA	TGTGCCAGCAGCTTCCCGTTCTCCTACGAGCAGTACTTC	CASSFPFSYEQYF
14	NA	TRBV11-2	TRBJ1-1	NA	TGTGCCAGCAGCTCCCTGGGAACAGGGTCTGAAGCTTTCTTT	CASSSLGTGSEAFF
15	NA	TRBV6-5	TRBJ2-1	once	TGTGCCAGCGGAAGACGGGACATCTCCTACAATGAGCAGTTCTTC	CASGRRDISYNEQFF
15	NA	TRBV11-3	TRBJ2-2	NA	TGTGCCAGCAGCTCCATTCAGGCGAACACCGGGGAGCTGTTTTTT	CASSSIQANTGELFF